Listed here are 28 T cell receptor beta chains from one sample, sequenced in a study of CD8 T cells in Susac syndrome. Random-hexamer reverse transcription was applied to about 0.45 to 1 ug RNA. Each CDR3 protein gets one entry after TCRdb re-called the immunoSEQ multiplex PCR reads with MiXCR. The sample lists some 120,000 distinct CDR3 sequences; roughly 94% were seen once. Sequencing was carried out using CD4+ T cells from PBMCs. All receptors derive from a human donor with multiple sclerosis.

CDR3 coding DNA: TGTGCCACCCGGGCCGCTAGAGGTGTAGGAGAGACCCAGTACTTC. Translation: CATRAARGVGETQYF. The rearrangement uses TRBV7-8 and TRBJ2-5; D ambiguous. The V end was cut by 10 bases, the J end by 4 bases, with 22 bases between. The germline V gene has CDR1 SGHVS and CDR2 FQNEAQ. The CDR3 has 15 residues.

The J gene is TRBJ1-2, the V gene TRBV9; TRBD1 matches 8 bases. Losses at the gene ends were 4 bases for V and 8 bases for J; bases not matched to a gene: 7. Germline CDR1 reads SGDLS; CDR2 reads YYNGEE. The CDR3 is 13 residues long. In DNA, the CDR3 is TGTGCCAGCAGCCCCCAGGGGGCGTCAGGCTACACCTTC. Translation: CASSPQGASGYTF.

For the CDR3, the DNA is TGTGCCTGGAGTATGGCTTCCTTTGACTATGGCTACACCTTC. This sequence encodes CAWSMASFDYGYTF. The rearrangement uses TRBV30 and TRBJ1-2; D uncertain. This CDR3 comprises 14 residues. V was trimmed by 2 bases and J by 3 bases, leaving 13 bases between them. CDR1 is GTSNPN, CDR2 SVGIG, per germline (reference sequence).

V is TRBV25-1 and J is TRBJ1-2; unclear D gene. Germline CDR1 is MGHDK and CDR2 is SYGVNS. Trimming pared 2 bases from V and 7 bases from J, leaving 11 bases between. The CDR3 is 13 amino acids. Written as DNA, the CDR3 is TGTGCCAGCAGTGAAAGGACGCTGGGTGGCTACACCTTC. It yields the protein CASSERTLGGYTF.

This chain connects TRBV7-8 to TRBJ1-2; no reliable D call. The CDR3 consists of 13 residues. Trimming removed 0 bases from V and 3 bases from J, with 5 bases in between. Per the germline V gene, CDR1 is SGHVS and CDR2 is FQNEAQ. This CDR3 reads CASSLARDYGYTF. The CDR3 coding sequence is TGTGCCAGCAGCTTAGCGCGGGACTATGGCTACACCTTC.

This chain connects TRBV18 to TRBJ2-6; unclear D gene. The CDR3 totals 17 residues. Deletions cut 2 bases from V and 0 bases from J, with 11 bases between. From germline, CDR1 is KGHSH and CDR2 LQKENI. The CDR3 loop is CASSPNWRTSGANVLTF. The CDR3 DNA reads TGTGCCAGCTCACCAAATTGGCGGACCTCTGGGGCCAACGTCCTGACTTTC.

The gene calls are TRBV29-1 and TRBJ1-2, with D tentatively TRBD1 (5 bases). CDR3 length: 16 amino acids. V was trimmed by 5 bases and J by 4 bases, leaving 23 bases between them. The germline gives CDR1 SQVTM, CDR2 ANQGSEA. The DNA of the CDR3 is TGCAGCGTTACTCTTCTGGGACGGCAAAACTCCTATGGCTACACCTTC. This gives the protein CSVTLLGRQNSYGYTF.

The chain couples TRBV25-1 to TRBJ2-7, with TRBD2 as a possible D gene (6 bases). This CDR3 spans 13 amino acids. Deletions cut 5 bases from V and 8 bases from J, with 16 bases between. Germline assignment: CDR1 MGHDK and CDR2 SYGVNS. CDR3 sequence (DNA): TGTGCCAGCAGTTCGGGAGCGTTGGGGAAGCAGTACTTC. It specifies CASSSGALGKQYF.

The rearrangement joins TRBV29-1 to TRBJ1-1, with TRBD1 matching over 9 bases. The CDR3 runs to 14 residues. Germline V CDR1 and CDR2: SQVTM, ANQGSEA. Trimming removed 5 bases from V and 0 bases from J; junction bases left unmatched: 4. The CDR3 DNA sequence: TGCAGCGTTCTTGGACAGGGGATGAACACTGAAGCTTTCTTT. This encodes CSVLGQGMNTEAFF. Full variable domain (remainder filled in from reference TRBV29-1 and TRBJ1-1): SAVISQKPSRDICQRGTSLTIQCQVDSQVTMMFWYRQQPGQSLTLIATANQGSEATYESGFVIDKFPISRPNLTFSTLTVSNMSPEDSSIYLCSVLGQGMNTEAFFGQGTRLTVV.

The chain carries TRBV15 and TRBJ1-2, with a weak D call TRBD1 (5 bases). With 3 bases removed from V and 2 bases from J, the gap between germline ends came to 10 bases. CDR1 is LNHNV and CDR2 is YYDKDF in the germline V gene (reference sequence). This CDR3 has 14 residues. The CDR3 region has the DNA TGTGCCACCAGCAGCAACAGGCTAAACTATGGCTACACCTTC. Encoded protein: CATSSNRLNYGYTF.

V is TRBV7-9 and J is TRBJ1-2; D might be TRBD1 (5 bases). Trimming took off 8 bases at V and 1 base at J, with 11 bases between the two ends. CDR1 is SEHNR, CDR2 FQNEAQ, per germline (reference sequence). The CDR3 runs to 13 residues. CDR3 sequence (DNA): TGTGCCAGCGGCCGGGACCGTAACTATGGCTACACCTTC. Its translation: CASGRDRNYGYTF.

This chain uses TRBV6-5 with TRBJ1-2; D is ambiguous. The CDR3 covers 13 residues. Trimming cost V 0 bases and J 6 bases, with 8 bases left between them. CDR1 MNHEY and CDR2 SVGAGI come from the germline V gene. The CDR3 sequence is CASSYSEGNGYTF. CDR3 sequence (DNA): TGTGCCAGCAGTTACTCGGAGGGTAATGGCTACACCTTC.

V is TRBV29-1 and J is TRBJ2-1; unclear D gene. CDR1 and CDR2 (germline): SQVTM, ANQGSEA. V was clipped by 8 bases and J by 6 bases, with 17 bases between them. CDR3 length equals 13 residues. CDR3: CSPTGPSANEQFF. CDR3 bases: TGCAGCCCCACGGGCCCCTCGGCCAATGAGCAGTTCTTC.

The rearrangement joins TRBV15 to TRBJ2-7, with 10 positions matching TRBD2. The ends lost 1 base at V and 0 bases at J; junction bases unmatched: 3. The germline gives CDR1 LNHNV, CDR2 YYDKDF (reference sequence). This CDR3 comprises 16 residues. In DNA form, the CDR3 reads TGTGCCACCAGCAGAGTGGTAGCGGGAGGCTCCTACGAGCAGTACTTC. Its protein is CATSRVVAGGSYEQYF.

This chain uses TRBV19 with TRBJ2-1, with a tentative D call TRBD2 (6 bases). CDR1 is LNHDA and CDR2 is SQIVND in the germline V gene (reference sequence). CDR3 length: 12 amino acids. Trimming pared 3 bases from V and 8 bases from J, leaving 8 bases between. DNA for the CDR3: TGTGCCAGTAGTATGCGGGACTATGAGCAGTTCTTC. Amino acids: CASSMRDYEQFF.

This chain uses TRBV2 with TRBJ2-5; a possible D gene is TRBD2 (5 bases). Germline V gene sequence: CDR1 SNHLY, CDR2 FYNNEI. Trimming shortened V by 6 bases and J by 3 bases, and 11 bases separated the two germline ends. The CDR3 has 13 residues. The CDR3: CASSQNGEETQYF. Written as DNA, the CDR3 is TGTGCCAGCAGCCAAAACGGGGAAGAGACCCAGTACTTC.

This sequence joins TRBV7-2 and TRBJ1-2; TRBD1 is a possible D gene (5 bases). The CDR3 extends over 17 amino acids. The germline V gene has CDR1 SGHTA and CDR2 FQGNSA. V was trimmed by 5 bases and J by 8 bases, leaving 27 bases between them. CDR3 nucleotide sequence: TGTGCCAGCAGCCCCTCCCTCGGACTCGGTAGGGGCGACGGCTACACCTTC. Translating it yields CASSPSLGLGRGDGYTF.

This chain joins TRBV4-2 and TRBJ2-7, with TRBD2 matching 14 bases. The V segment lost 4 bases and the J segment 3 bases; nucleotides outside the gene matches: 2. CDR1 is LGHNA, CDR2 YNFKEQ, per germline. The CDR3 loop spans 15 amino acids. CDR3 residues: CASSLGLAGDYEQYF. As DNA, the CDR3 is TGTGCCAGCAGCCTGGGACTAGCGGGAGACTACGAGCAGTACTTC.

This clonotype was recorded a few times. The chain links TRBV18 to TRBJ1-2; TRBD1 matches 7 bases. The germline gives CDR1 KGHSH, CDR2 LQKENI. This CDR3 has 14 residues. Trimming took 4 bases from V and 1 from J; bases not matched to a gene: 3. The CDR3 region has the DNA TGTGCCAGCTCACAAGGGGACAGTAACTATGGCTACACCTTC. This codes for CASSQGDSNYGYTF.

The J gene is TRBJ1-2, the V gene TRBV12-3 or TRBV12-4, with 8 bases aligning to TRBD1. Unmatched junction bases numbered 6, after V lost 6 bases and J lost 6 bases. The CDR3 has 13 residues. DNA of the CDR3: TGTGCCAGCAGCCAGGGGGCATGGGATGGCTACACCTTC. This encodes CASSQGAWDGYTF.

This chain links TRBV6-5 with TRBJ2-5; perhaps TRBD1 as D (5 bases). The germline V and J ends were trimmed by 4 bases and 3 bases, with 12 bases remaining between them. The CDR3 contains 14 residues. The germline V gene has CDR1 MNHEY and CDR2 SVGAGI. The CDR3 coding sequence is TGTGCCAGCAGTTCCCAGGGAAACAAAGAGACCCAGTACTTC. Translating it yields CASSSQGNKETQYF.

This chain links TRBV30 with TRBJ1-2; tentative D call: TRBD1 (5 bases). In germline, CDR1 is GTSNPN, CDR2 SVGIG (reference sequence). The V gene lost 5 bases and the J gene lost 2 bases, with 24 bases spanning the gap. The CDR3 consists of 17 residues. The CDR3 spells CAWAGYGQSPYNYGYTF. Here the CDR3 DNA reads TGTGCCTGGGCAGGGTACGGGCAATCCCCTTACAACTATGGCTACACCTTC.

This chain links TRBV18 with TRBJ1-5; D unresolved. The CDR3 runs to 15 residues. V was pared by 1 base and J by 6 bases, with 13 bases between. Germline V CDR1 and CDR2: KGHSH, LQKENI. CDR3 protein: CASSPQRAGFQPQHF. CDR3 nucleotides: TGTGCCAGCTCACCACAGCGCGCGGGGTTTCAGCCCCAGCATTTT.

The rearrangement joins TRBV9 to TRBJ2-5, with D maybe TRBD2 (6 bases). Germline assignment: CDR1 SGDLS and CDR2 YYNGEE. CDR3 length: 16 residues. Trimming removed 4 bases at V and 1 base at J, with 17 bases between. CDR3 protein: CASSLPGAGSQETQYF. The CDR3 region has the DNA TGTGCCAGCAGCCTCCCCGGTGCGGGGTCCCAAGAGACCCAGTACTTC.

V gene TRBV5-4 combines with J gene TRBJ2-6; 10 bases match TRBD1. The length of the CDR3 is 16 residues. V shed 5 bases, J shed 4 bases, and the junction held 6 bases outside the gene matches. The germline CDR1 and CDR2 sequences are SGHNT and YYREEE (reference sequence). CDR3 in amino acids: CASRRDRGAGANVLTF. CDR3 sequence (DNA): TGTGCCAGCAGGCGGGACAGGGGCGCCGGGGCCAACGTCCTGACTTTC.

This clonotype was seen once. The chain has TRBV24-1 and TRBJ1-2; D unresolved. V was trimmed by 1 base and J by 4 bases, leaving 12 bases between them. Germline V gene lookup returns CDR1 KGHDR and CDR2 SFDVKD. This CDR3 has 15 residues. Here the CDR3 reads CATSDFPGDIYGYTF. CDR3 DNA sequence: TGTGCCACCAGTGATTTTCCAGGCGACATCTATGGCTACACCTTC.

The chain carries TRBV27 and TRBJ2-2; 7 bases are a match to TRBD1. The CDR3 covers 14 residues. V gave up 8 bases and J gave up 0 bases; unmatched junction bases: 3. Germline V CDR1 and CDR2: MNHEY, SMNVEV (reference sequence). The CDR3 sequence is CASSGTANTGELFF. CDR3 nucleotide sequence: TGTGCCAGCTCCGGGACAGCGAACACCGGGGAGCTGTTTTTT.

DNA of the CDR3: TGTGCCAGCAGCCCCACCCGATGGCGACAGTACTTC. This gives the protein CASSPTRWRQYF. The gene calls are TRBV7-2 and TRBJ2-7; the D is unclear. This CDR3 is built from 12 residues. Germline V gene lookup returns CDR1 SGHTA and CDR2 FQGNSA. With 5 bases removed from V and 10 bases from J, the gap between germline ends came to 15 bases.